Given below is one T cell receptor beta chain in context. This clone was observed a few times. Its cognate antigen has yet to be identified. The sample holds no much larger clone one base away, and base qualities are not on file. A single peripheral blood draw of approximately 100 mL on average was collected from each donor into heparinised tubes. A BD FACSAria II was used to sort naive, central memory, regulatory and stem cell-like memory CD4+ T cells with a panel that included CD45RO, CCR7, CD25, CD127, CD95 and CD27. A purity above 98% was achieved for all sorted populations. PBMCs were isolated right away by Lymphoprep density gradient centrifugation and were stained directly, without culture. So that batch effects would be minimized, each experiment stained and sorted samples in pairs, pairing one healthy donor with one patient. Measured from the cysteine to the phenylalanine, the CDR3 is 17 residues long. The retained sequence is limited to the CDR3, 51 bases, with the frame set at the first base. Taken from the germline V gene, the CDR1 and CDR2 loops are KGHSH and LQKENI. V is cut by 6 bases and J by 6 bases, and the space between the germline ends is 24 bases.

This sample was taken from a study of beta chain features in type 1 diabetes (dated by TCRdb to between 2017 and 2018). General notes on the study: Mean age, gender distribution, total cell number and subset yield did not differ between patients and healthy donors. A total of 85 million to 110 million sorted cells were examined across all samples, and RNA yield correlated strongly with the number of cells per subset. The study compared the TCRB repertoires of sorted circulating CD4+ T cell subsets in recently diagnosed type 1 diabetes patients with those in matched healthy donors. Whereas all 30 or so donors provided naive and central memory subsets, regulatory and stem cell-like memory subsets were isolated from just 8 patients and roughly 8 healthy donors. Results the study describes overall, beyond this receptor: Because cDNA rather than genomic DNA was sequenced, highly expressing activated cells could have been over-represented, although no difference in activation and CD3 levels was found between groups. Only small numbers of individuals were included in the HLA sub-analyses, which left unresolved whether HLA type had any influence on TCRB rearrangement. PCR may preferentially amplify shorter templates, but because patient and control samples were amplified and corrected together, any resulting skew would affect both groups equally. At VDJ recombination sites, type 1 diabetes patients had fewer insertions and more deleted nucleotides, which implies abnormalities in thymic rearrangement. A moderate but significant shortening of TCRB CDR3 length was observed in type 1 diabetes patients in all four CD4+ subsets. Naive, central memory and regulatory TCRB repertoires appeared to be more similar among patients than among healthy donors.

All of the isolated RNA was reverse transcribed with the High Capacity cDNA Reverse Transcription Kit, so expressed TCRB transcripts were sequenced. Deep immunoSEQ sequencing was applied to naive, central memory and regulatory T cell samples, giving an average of roughly 3.5 million total reads per sample. After sorted cells were lysed in RLT buffer, RNA was extracted with DNase-treated RNeasy Micro or Mini kits, with the choice depending on cell number. To prevent cross-contamination, each cell subset was processed individually, whereas patient and healthy donor samples were processed jointly. TCRB sequences were amplified from cDNA with the immunoSEQ multiplex PCR, producing 87-bp fragments spanning the CDR3 region. Sequencing of the amplicons was performed on the Illumina HiSeq platform. Under the source paper's analysis protocol: PCR bias was corrected computationally using synthetic template baselines, and reads within Hamming distance 2 were collapsed, with unmergeable singletons discarded. By aligning reads against IMGT, V, D and J genes, CDR3 length, and insertions or deletions at six rearrangement sites were assigned. Clonotype counts were normalized to sorted cell number within each subset before computing true diversity and Gini coefficients with the tcR R package. Repertoire sharing was quantified using the overlap coefficient calculated on TCRB nucleotide sequences. The immuneACCESS repertoire file appears here via TCRdb, limited to in-frame rearrangements. These files lack a portion of the clones; in checked studies, under half of the deficit traces to unresolved V genes, and the cause of the others is not known. D and trimming were read from the DNA, whereas the V and J calls and clone size are those reported in that table. This sample has 250,000 to 350,000 clones in its table, and roughly 15% of those were observed once. Jointly, the top ten make up around 7% of the sample.

This TCR was sampled from a man in his thirties or forties in good health. The material sequenced was central memory CD4+ T cells from blood. In this chain, TRBV18 is recombined with TRBJ2-1; a tentative D call is TRBD2 (6 bases match). The CDR3 protein: CASSPNLPGRGINEQFF. The DNA sequence follows: TGTGCCAGCTCGCCTAACCTCCCGGGACGGGGGATCAATGAGCAGTTCTTC.